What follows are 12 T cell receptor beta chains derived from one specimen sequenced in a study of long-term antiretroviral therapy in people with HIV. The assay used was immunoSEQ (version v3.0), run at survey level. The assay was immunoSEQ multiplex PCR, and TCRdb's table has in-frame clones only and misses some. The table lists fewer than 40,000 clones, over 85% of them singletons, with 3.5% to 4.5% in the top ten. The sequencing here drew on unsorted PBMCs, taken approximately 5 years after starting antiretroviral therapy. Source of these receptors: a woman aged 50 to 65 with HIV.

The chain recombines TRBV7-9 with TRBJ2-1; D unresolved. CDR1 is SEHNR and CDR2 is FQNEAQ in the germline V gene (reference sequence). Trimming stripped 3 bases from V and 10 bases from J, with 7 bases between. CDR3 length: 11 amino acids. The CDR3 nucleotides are TGTGCCAGCAGCTTCCGGGCAGAGCAGTTCTTC. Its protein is CASSFRAEQFF.

The CDR3 DNA follows: TGTGCCAGCAGCTTGGAACTAGCGGTCATGGTTAACGGGGAGCTGTTTTTT. The encoded protein is CASSLELAVMVNGELFF. This chain links TRBV5-6 with TRBJ2-2, with TRBD2 matching over 8 bases. CDR3 length: 17 residues. Losses at the gene ends were 0 bases for V and 7 bases for J; bases not matched to a gene: 11. The germline gives CDR1 SGHDT, CDR2 YYEEEE.

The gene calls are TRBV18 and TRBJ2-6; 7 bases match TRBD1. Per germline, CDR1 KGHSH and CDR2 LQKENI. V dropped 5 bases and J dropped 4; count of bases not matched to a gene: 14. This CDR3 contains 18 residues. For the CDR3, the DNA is TGTGCCAGCTCATCCCGGGACAGAATGGTAACGGGGGCCAACGTCCTGACTTTC. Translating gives CASSSRDRMVTGANVLTF.

The CDR3 bases are TGTGCCAGCAGCAAACGGAGAGACAGGGTGGGCAATCAGCCCCAGCATTTT. As protein: CASSKRRDRVGNQPQHF. The chain is built from TRBV5-6 and TRBJ1-5; 7 nucleotides line up with TRBD1. Germline trimming cut 4 bases from V and 2 bases from J; bases unmatched to any gene: 12. This CDR3 spans 17 amino acids. From germline, CDR1 is SGHDT and CDR2 YYEEEE.

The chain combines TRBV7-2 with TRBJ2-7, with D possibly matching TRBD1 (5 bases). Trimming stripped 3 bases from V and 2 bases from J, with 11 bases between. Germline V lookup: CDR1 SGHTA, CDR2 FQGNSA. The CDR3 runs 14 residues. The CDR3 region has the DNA TGTGCCAGCAGCTTCGGGCTAGGGGCCTACGAGCAGTACTTC. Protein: CASSFGLGAYEQYF.

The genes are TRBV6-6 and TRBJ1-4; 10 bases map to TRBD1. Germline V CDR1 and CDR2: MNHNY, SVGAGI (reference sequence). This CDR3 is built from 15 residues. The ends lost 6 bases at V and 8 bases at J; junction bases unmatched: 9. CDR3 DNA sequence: TGTGCCAGCAGAGAACCGGGACAGGGGAAGGAAAAACTGTTTTTT. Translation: CASREPGQGKEKLFF.

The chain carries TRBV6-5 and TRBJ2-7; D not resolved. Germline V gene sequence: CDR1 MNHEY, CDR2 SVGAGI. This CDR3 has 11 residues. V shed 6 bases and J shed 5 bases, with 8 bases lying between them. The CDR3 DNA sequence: TGTGCCAGCAGGACGTCCCACGAGCAGTACTTC. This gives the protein CASRTSHEQYF.

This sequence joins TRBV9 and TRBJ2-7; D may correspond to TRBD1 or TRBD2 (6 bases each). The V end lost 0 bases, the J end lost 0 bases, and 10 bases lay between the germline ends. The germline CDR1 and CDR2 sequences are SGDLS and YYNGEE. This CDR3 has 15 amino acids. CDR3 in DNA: TGTGCCAGCAGCGTAGGGGGGGCGGGCTCCTACGAGCAGTACTTC. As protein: CASSVGGAGSYEQYF.

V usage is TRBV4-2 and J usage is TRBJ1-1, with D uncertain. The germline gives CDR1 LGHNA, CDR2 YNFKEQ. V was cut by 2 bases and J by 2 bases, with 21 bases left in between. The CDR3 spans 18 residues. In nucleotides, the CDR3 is TGTGCCAGCAGCCAAATTTTCAATATTGGGAGTACTAACACTGAAGCTTTCTTT. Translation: CASSQIFNIGSTNTEAFF.

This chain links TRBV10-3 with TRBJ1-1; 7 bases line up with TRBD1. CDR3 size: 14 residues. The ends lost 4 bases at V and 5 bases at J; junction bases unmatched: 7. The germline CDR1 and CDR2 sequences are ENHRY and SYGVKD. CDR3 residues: CAISAPGGQTEAFF. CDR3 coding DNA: TGTGCCATCAGTGCGCCAGGGGGGCAGACTGAAGCTTTCTTT.

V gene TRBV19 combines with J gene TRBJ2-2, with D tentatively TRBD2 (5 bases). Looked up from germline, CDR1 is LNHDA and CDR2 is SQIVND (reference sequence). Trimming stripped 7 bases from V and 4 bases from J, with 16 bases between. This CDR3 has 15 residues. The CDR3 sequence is CASNVRGDSTGELFF. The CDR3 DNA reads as TGTGCCAGTAATGTTCGGGGAGATTCCACCGGGGAGCTGTTTTTT.

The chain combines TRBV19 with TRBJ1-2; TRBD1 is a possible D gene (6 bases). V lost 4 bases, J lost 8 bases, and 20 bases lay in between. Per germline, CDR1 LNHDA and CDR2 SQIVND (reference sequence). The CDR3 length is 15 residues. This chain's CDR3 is CASSTVHTGRVGYTF. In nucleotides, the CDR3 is TGTGCCAGTAGTACCGTCCATACAGGGCGTGTGGGCTACACCTTC.